This T cell receptor beta chain was found in a study of metastatic and nonmetastatic thyroid tumors. This clone was seen repeatedly, ten times or more. The DNA is left out, because the CDR3 cannot be placed on it with certainty; the CDR3 is given as TCRdb lists it. No patient had received any treatment before thyroid surgery. Using MiXCR, TCRdb reanalyzed the PCR reads. The sample contains around 30,000 clones, approximately 12% of which appear only once. CDR1 is LGHNA, CDR2 YNFKEQ, per germline. Ends included, the CDR3 has 16 residues. The chain joins TRBV4-2 to TRBJ2-3; the D call TRBD2 from the table was never checked on the DNA. The sample comprised blood. The sequence derives from a female donor with papillary thyroid cancer or a benign thyroid nodule (not recorded which). Some clones in this sample may be carry-over from other donors' samples. CDR3 sequence: CASSSSAPEGTDTQYF.